Listed here are 5 T cell receptor beta chains from one sample, sequenced in a study of T cells in Graves' hyperthyroidism and ophthalmopathy. RNA transcripts served as the template for amplifying TCR beta CDR3 regions. The HTBI primer set served for first-round RT-PCR of the TCR CDR3. TCRdb recomputed calls from the multiplex PCR reads with MiXCR, one row per CDR3 protein. The sample gives hundreds of thousands of distinct CDR3 sequences, less than 25% of which show up once; 30% to 40% is in the top ten. Sequenced sample: blood. Source of these receptors: a man aged 25-45 years with Graves' ophthalmopathy.

A few counts support this clonotype. The chain joins TRBV19 to TRBJ1-5; no firm D call. The CDR3 contains 14 residues. CDR1 and CDR2 from the germline V gene are LNHDA and SQIVND (reference sequence). V gave up 4 bases and J gave up 2 bases, with 9 bases separating them. CDR3 amino acids: CASSNSHGNQPQHF. CDR3 nucleotide sequence: TGTGCCAGTAGTAACTCCCATGGCAATCAGCCCCAGCATTTT.

In its sample, this clonotype was seen once. The chain combines TRBV11-1 with TRBJ1-1; TRBD1 aligns across 12 bases. Germline V gene data show CDR1 as SGHAT and CDR2 as FQDESV (reference sequence). The V gene end was trimmed by 5 bases and the J gene end by 2 bases; junction bases not matched to a gene: 15. This CDR3 region has 19 residues. CDR3 sequence reads: CASSVAGTGGELSNTEAFF. Written as DNA, the CDR3 is TGTGCCAGCAGCGTCGCCGGGACAGGGGGCGAATTAAGCAACACTGAAGCTTTCTTT.

This clonotype was seen more than once but under ten times. V and J are TRBV5-6 and TRBJ1-2; no clear D gene. Germline V gene lookup returns CDR1 SGHDT and CDR2 YYEEEE. The CDR3 extends over 12 amino acids. V lost 7 bases to trimming and J lost 2 bases, with 9 bases between them. The CDR3, as DNA: TGTGCCAGCTCGGGAGGGAACTATGGCTACACCTTC. Translation gives CASSGGNYGYTF.

A few counts support this clonotype. V and J are TRBV7-9 and TRBJ2-1; TRBD2 aligns across 8 bases. J gave up 10 bases and V 5 bases, and 13 bases lay outside the gene matches. This CDR3 is 15 amino acids long. The germline gives CDR1 SEHNR, CDR2 FQNEAQ (reference sequence). CDR3 region: CASSLTSGSGEEQFF. The CDR3 DNA sequence: TGTGCCAGCAGCCTTACTAGCGGCTCTGGGGAGGAGCAGTTCTTC.

V usage is TRBV30 and J usage is TRBJ1-3; D ambiguous. Looked up from germline, CDR1 is GTSNPN and CDR2 is SVGIG (reference sequence). Trimming cost V 1 base and J 2 bases, with 9 bases left between them. The CDR3 has 14 amino acids. Here the CDR3 reads CAWSEGRTGNTIYF. CDR3 DNA: TGTGCCTGGAGTGAAGGGCGTACTGGAAACACCATATATTTT.